The 25 T cell receptor beta chains below all came from one sample that was sequenced in a study of blood T cells in healthy people across ages. Then a second PCR, running roughly 7 to 11 cycles, was carried out with a sample-barcoded 5' primer and a J-beta primer mix. Each CDR3 protein is one row after TCRdb ran MiXCR on the 5' RACE reads. The data hold some 1.7 million distinct CDR3 sequences, with roughly 27% observed a single time. Sequencing input: blood. Receptors were obtained from a woman younger than 45 in good health.

This clonotype was seen many times. The chain employs TRBV2 and TRBJ2-6, with D possibly being TRBD1 (6 bases). Per germline, CDR1 SNHLY and CDR2 FYNNEI. This CDR3 has 15 residues. Trimming removed 4 bases at V and 3 bases at J, with 10 bases between. As DNA, the CDR3 is TGTGCCAGCAGTGTCAGCAGGGGTGGGGCCAACGTCCTGACTTTC. Translation: CASSVSRGGANVLTF. The full variable domain, with the rest looked up from reference TRBV2 and TRBJ2-6, is EPEVTQTPSHQVTQMGQEVILRCVPISNHLYFYWYRQILGQKVEFLVSFYNNEISEKSEIFDDQFSVERPDGSNFTLKIRSTKLEDSAMYFCASSVSRGGANVLTFGAGSRLTVL.

This clonotype was detected only a few times. The rearrangement uses TRBV5-1 and TRBJ2-7; 14 nucleotides line up with TRBD2. Trimming cost V 7 bases and J 0 bases; bases outside gene matches: 3. Germline V gives CDR1 SGHRS, CDR2 YFSETQ. This CDR3 spans 15 amino acids. The CDR3 sequence is CASGGLAGDSYEQYF. For the CDR3, the DNA is TGCGCCAGCGGGGGACTAGCGGGGGACTCCTACGAGCAGTACTTC.

Regarding this clonotype: Sequence at one end of the junction differs from germline and may be a read error. The rearrangement links TRBV30 to TRBJ2-5, with D uncertain. Germline V gives CDR1 GTSNPN, CDR2 SVGIG (reference sequence). This CDR3 comprises 13 residues. The CDR3 nucleotides are TGTGCCTGGAGTGGGCCGACCCAAGGGACCCAGTACTTC. This codes for CAWSGPTQGTQYF.

The chain employs TRBV11-2 and TRBJ2-7; D unclear. The germline CDR1 and CDR2 sequences are SGHAT and FQNNGV. The CDR3 consists of 13 residues. V was shortened by 3 bases and J by 7 bases, with 13 bases between the two germline ends. The DNA of the CDR3 is TGTGCCAGCAGCTTTGGTGGTGCGGAAGAGCAGTACTTC. It encodes CASSFGGAEEQYF. The whole variable domain, remainder taken from reference TRBV11-2 and TRBJ2-7, is EAGVAQSPRYKIIEKRQSVAFWCNPISGHATLYWYQQILGQGPKLLIQFQNNGVVDDSQLPKDRFSAERLKGVDSTLKIQPAKLEDSAVYLCASSFGGAEEQYFGPGTRLTVT.

This chain links TRBV7-2 with TRBJ2-1; 13 bases map to TRBD2. The germline V gene has CDR1 SGHTA and CDR2 FQGNSA. Unmatched junction bases numbered 3, after V lost 5 bases and J lost 5 bases. CDR3 length: 15 amino acids. CDR3 region: CASSRGTSGNNEQFF. Here the CDR3 DNA reads TGTGCCAGCAGCCGTGGGACTAGCGGGAACAATGAGCAGTTCTTC.

The DNA for the CDR3 is TGTGCCAGCAGCCTCCGGACTAGCGGGAGGGCCTCTAGCTCCTACAATGAGCAGTTCTTC. Residues: CASSLRTSGRASSSYNEQFF. The chain links TRBV11-2 to TRBJ2-1; 15 bases fit TRBD2. Germline loops: CDR1 SGHAT, CDR2 FQNNGV. V lost 5 bases, J lost 0 bases, and 11 bases stayed unmatched. This CDR3 is built from 20 residues.

This clonotype came up a few times. The chain has TRBV9 and TRBJ1-2; D is unresolved. The V gene lost 3 bases and the J gene lost 0 bases, with 12 bases spanning the gap. This CDR3 contains 15 residues. The germline CDR1 and CDR2 sequences are SGDLS and YYNGEE. The CDR3 loop is CASSASTGPNYGYTF. The CDR3 region has the DNA TGTGCCAGCAGCGCGTCGACGGGTCCTAACTATGGCTACACCTTC.

This clonotype has a handful of counts. DNA of the CDR3: TGTGCCAGCAGTAGAACCGGGACCAGCTCCTACAATGAGCAGTTCTTC. Protein product: CASSRTGTSSYNEQFF. This rearrangement joins TRBV27 to TRBJ2-1; possibly TRBD1 or TRBD2 for D (5 bases each). The V end lost 5 bases, the J end lost 0 bases, and 14 bases lay between the germline ends. Germline values: CDR1 MNHEY, CDR2 SMNVEV (reference sequence). The CDR3 runs to 16 residues.

This clonotype was seen only a few times. The rearrangement links TRBV19 to TRBJ1-6; D call uncertain. With 8 bases removed from V and 8 bases from J, the gap between germline ends came to 13 bases. CDR3 size: 13 residues. The germline V gene encodes CDR1 LNHDA and CDR2 SQIVND (reference sequence). The CDR3 nucleotides read TGTGCCAGTTCGGGCAGGCTTTATTCACCCCTCCACTTT. Protein: CASSGRLYSPLHF.

The genes are TRBV20-1 and TRBJ2-5; D not resolved. Deletions cut 6 bases from V and 1 base from J, with 9 bases between. Germline V gene data show CDR1 as DFQATT and CDR2 as SNEGSKA (reference sequence). The CDR3 is made up of 12 amino acids. The DNA of the CDR3 is TGCAGTGCGGGGTGGTCCCAAGAGACCCAGTACTTC. It translates to CSAGWSQETQYF.

About this clonotype: Because it lacks the conserved phenylalanine or tryptophan at the end, this CDR3 is likely a read error. This chain uses TRBV20-1 with TRBJ2-7; 10 bases agree with TRBD2. The CDR3 loop spans 14 amino acids. Germline V lookup: CDR1 DFQATT, CDR2 SNEGSKA (reference sequence). With V trimmed by 5 bases and J by 3 bases, 7 bases remained unmatched. The CDR3 nucleotides are TGCAGTGCTGTGGAGCCTAGCGGGAGCTACGAGCAGTACTGC. Translation gives CSAVEPSGSYEQYC.

This clonotype was recorded a few times. Relative to the germline gene, one junction end is altered; a read error may explain this. V gene TRBV7-7 combines with J gene TRBJ2-5, with a tentative D call TRBD2 (7 bases). The CDR3 sequence is 16 residues long. The V gene's germline CDR1 is SSHAT and CDR2 FNYEAQ (reference sequence). This chain's CDR3 is CASSWGLGGGQETLYF. DNA of the CDR3: TGTGCCAGCAGCTGGGGTCTGGGCGGGGGACAAGAGACCCTGTACTTC.

The rearrangement joins TRBV12-3 or TRBV12-4 to TRBJ1-1, with 9 bases matching TRBD1. The junction had 10 bases not matched to a gene; V was cut back by 6 bases and J by 11 bases. The CDR3 consists of 13 residues. The CDR3 reads CASSPQQGAPAFF. In DNA form, the CDR3 reads TGTGCCAGCAGCCCTCAACAGGGGGCACCGGCTTTCTTT.

This clonotype has just a few counts. The V and J genes are TRBV18 and TRBJ2-3; TRBD1 matches 9 bases. From germline, CDR1 is KGHSH and CDR2 LQKENI. The CDR3 sequence is 14 residues long. The junction had 4 bases not matched to a gene; V was cut back by 4 bases and J by 5 bases. Here the CDR3 reads CASSRTGAGDTQYF. The CDR3 nucleotides are TGTGCCAGCTCACGGACAGGGGCGGGAGATACGCAGTATTTT.

This chain links TRBV20-1 with TRBJ2-1; 7 positions agree with TRBD2. The CDR3 spans 14 residues. After removal of 6 bases from V and 4 bases from J, the junction contained 9 bases not matched to a gene. The germline CDR1 and CDR2 sequences are DFQATT and SNEGSKA (reference sequence). Here the CDR3 reads CSAAAGRGYNEQFF. The CDR3 DNA reads TGCAGTGCCGCGGCAGGGAGGGGATACAATGAGCAGTTCTTC.

This rearrangement joins TRBV5-1 to TRBJ2-1, with 9 bases lining up with TRBD2. This CDR3 is 16 amino acids long. Trimming cost V 0 bases and J 5 bases; bases outside gene matches: 6. Per the germline V gene, CDR1 is SGHRS and CDR2 is YFSETQ. CDR3 loop: CASSLVPSGENNEQFF. CDR3 sequence (DNA): TGCGCCAGCAGCTTGGTGCCTAGCGGGGAAAACAATGAGCAGTTCTTC.

This clonotype turned up a few times. This sequence joins TRBV10-3 and TRBJ2-3, with 15 bases fitting TRBD2. CDR3 length: 16 amino acids. V was clipped by 6 bases and J by 3 bases; unmatched bases: 4. Looked up from germline, CDR1 is ENHRY and CDR2 is SYGVKD. CDR3 region: CAIRGLAGGMTDTQYF. CDR3 coding DNA: TGTGCCATCAGGGGACTAGCGGGAGGCATGACAGATACGCAGTATTTT.

This clonotype was seen repeatedly, ten times or more. At one end the junction does not follow the germline gene, possibly because of a read error. The rearrangement links TRBV7-2 to TRBJ2-5, with a weak D call TRBD2 (5 bases). From germline, CDR1 is SGHTA and CDR2 FQGNSA. CDR3 length: 14 amino acids. This CDR3 reads CASSADRGGETQYF. CDR3 coding DNA: TGCGCCAGCAGCGCCGATCGGGGTGGCGAGACCCAGTACTTC.

This clonotype was detected only a few times. The chain joins TRBV28 to TRBJ2-7, with D perhaps matching TRBD2 (6 bases). The germline CDR1 and CDR2 sequences are MDHEN and SYDVKM. Trimming cost V 10 bases and J 6 bases, with 28 bases left between them. The CDR3 totals 16 residues. For the CDR3, the DNA is TGTGCCACCACAGTTTCGGGGCAGGGAGGCCGTGGCGAGCAGTACTTC. Translating gives CATTVSGQGGRGEQYF.

The table lists this clonotype with a few counts. V usage is TRBV30 and J usage is TRBJ1-5; D remains ambiguous. Germline-derived CDR1 and CDR2 are GTSNPN and SVGIG (reference sequence). Between the trimmed V and J ends, which lost 2 bases and 0 bases, there was a span of 8 bases. This CDR3 has 14 amino acids. The chain's CDR3 is CAWSQLNSNQPQHF. CDR3 coding DNA: TGTGCCTGGAGTCAGTTAAATAGCAATCAGCCCCAGCATTTT.

The V call is TRBV5-1, the J call TRBJ1-2; no clear D gene. Germline V gene sequence: CDR1 SGHRS, CDR2 YFSETQ. The CDR3 is 17 amino acids. Trimming removed 4 bases at V and 0 bases at J, with 19 bases between. The CDR3 DNA sequence: TGCGCCAGCAGCCGGAGCTTCCCGGGCGCCACTAACTATGGCTACACCTTC. It encodes CASSRSFPGATNYGYTF.

The rearrangement joins TRBV7-9 to TRBJ2-1; the D call may be TRBD1 or TRBD2 (5 bases each). Germline CDR1 is SEHNR and CDR2 is FQNEAQ (reference sequence). This CDR3 contains 17 residues. The V end lost 3 bases, the J end lost 10 bases, and 25 bases lay between the germline ends. The CDR3 nucleotides read TGTGCCAGCAGCTTTTTTAGATCCAGGGACCTCCAGGAGGAGCAGTTCTTC. It specifies CASSFFRSRDLQEEQFF.

The chain recombines TRBV2 with TRBJ2-1, with 11 bases matching TRBD2. The germline gives CDR1 SNHLY, CDR2 FYNNEI. V lost 4 bases and J lost 9; bases outside the gene matches: 8. CDR3 length: 15 amino acids. The CDR3 is CASSGLLAGEGEQFF. DNA for the CDR3: TGTGCCAGCAGTGGGTTACTAGCGGGAGAGGGTGAGCAGTTCTTC.

This clonotype occurred many times. The chain combines TRBV7-2 with TRBJ2-7; 11 bases fit TRBD1. V dropped 3 bases and J dropped 2; count of bases not matched to a gene: 6. There are 16 residues in the CDR3. Per germline, CDR1 SGHTA and CDR2 FQGNSA. Here the CDR3 DNA reads TGTGCCAGCAGCTTCGTCGGGACAGGGGGGGCCTACGAGCAGTACTTC. Its translation: CASSFVGTGGAYEQYF. Full variable domain (remainder filled in from reference TRBV7-2 and TRBJ2-7): GAGVSQSPSNKVTEKGKDVELRCDPISGHTALYWYRQSLGQGLEFLIYFQGNSAPDKSGLPSDRFSAERTGGSVSTLTIQRTQQEDSAVYLCASSFVGTGGAYEQYFGPGTRLTVT.

J is TRBJ2-1 and V is TRBV9; 11 nucleotides match TRBD2. CDR3 size: 16 residues. Losses at the gene ends were 3 bases for V and 5 bases for J; bases not matched to a gene: 7. Germline values: CDR1 SGDLS, CDR2 YYNGEE. The CDR3 nucleotides are TGTGCCAGCAGCGCCGAGGGACTAGCGGTTAACAATGAGCAGTTCTTC. Its protein is CASSAEGLAVNNEQFF.